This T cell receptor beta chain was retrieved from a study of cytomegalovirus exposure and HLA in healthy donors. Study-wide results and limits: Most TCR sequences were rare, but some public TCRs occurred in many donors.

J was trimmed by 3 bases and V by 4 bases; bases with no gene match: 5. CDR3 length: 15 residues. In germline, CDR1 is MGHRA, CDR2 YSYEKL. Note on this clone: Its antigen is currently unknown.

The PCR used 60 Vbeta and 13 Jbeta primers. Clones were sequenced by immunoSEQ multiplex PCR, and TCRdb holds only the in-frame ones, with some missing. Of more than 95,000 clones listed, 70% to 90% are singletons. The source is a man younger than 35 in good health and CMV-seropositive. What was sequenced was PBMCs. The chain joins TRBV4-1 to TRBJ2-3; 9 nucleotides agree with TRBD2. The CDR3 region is CASSPPSGGTDTQYF. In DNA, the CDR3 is TGCGCCAGCAGCCCCCCCAGCGGGGGGACAGATACGCAGTATTTT.